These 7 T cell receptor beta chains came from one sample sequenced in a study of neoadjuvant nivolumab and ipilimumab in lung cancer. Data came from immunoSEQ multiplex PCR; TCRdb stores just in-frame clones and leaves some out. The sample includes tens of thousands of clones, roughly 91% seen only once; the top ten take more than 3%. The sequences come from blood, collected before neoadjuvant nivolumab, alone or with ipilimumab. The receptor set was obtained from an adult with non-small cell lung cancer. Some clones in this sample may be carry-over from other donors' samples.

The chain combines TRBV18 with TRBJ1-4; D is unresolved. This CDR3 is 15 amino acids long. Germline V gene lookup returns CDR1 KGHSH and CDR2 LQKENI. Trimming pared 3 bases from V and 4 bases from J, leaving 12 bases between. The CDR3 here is CASSPPGGDNEKLFF. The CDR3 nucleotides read TGTGCCAGCTCACCCCCAGGTGGGGATAATGAAAAACTGTTTTTT.

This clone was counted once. The CDR3, as DNA: TGCAGCGTTGAAGACGGGACTAGCGGGATAGGCTCCTACAATGAGCAGTTCTTC. This encodes CSVEDGTSGIGSYNEQFF. The chain links TRBV29-1 to TRBJ2-1, with 13 bases fitting TRBD2. Germline trimming cut 0 bases from V and 0 bases from J; bases unmatched to any gene: 5. This CDR3 has 18 residues. Germline-derived CDR1 and CDR2 are SQVTM and ANQGSEA.

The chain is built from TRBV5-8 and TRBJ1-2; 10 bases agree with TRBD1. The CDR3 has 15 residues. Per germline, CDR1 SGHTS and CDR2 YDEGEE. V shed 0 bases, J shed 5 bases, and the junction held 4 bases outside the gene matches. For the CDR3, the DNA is TGTGCCAGCAGCTTGGGACAGGGGGCAGGATATGGCTACACCTTC. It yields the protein CASSLGQGAGYGYTF.

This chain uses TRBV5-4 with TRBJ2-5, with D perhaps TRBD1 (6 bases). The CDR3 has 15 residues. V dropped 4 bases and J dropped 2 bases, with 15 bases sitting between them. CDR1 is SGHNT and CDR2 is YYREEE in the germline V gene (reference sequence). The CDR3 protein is CASSTGQTLQETQYF. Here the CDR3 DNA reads TGTGCCAGCAGCACTGGACAGACTTTACAAGAGACCCAGTACTTC.

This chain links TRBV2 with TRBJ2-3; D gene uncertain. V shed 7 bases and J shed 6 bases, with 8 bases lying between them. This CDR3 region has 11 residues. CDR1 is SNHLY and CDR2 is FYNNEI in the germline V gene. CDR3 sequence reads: CASKFGDTQYF. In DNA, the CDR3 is TGTGCCAGCAAATTCGGGGATACGCAGTATTTT. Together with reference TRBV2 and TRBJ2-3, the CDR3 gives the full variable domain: EPEVTQTPSHQVTQMGQEVILRCVPISNHLYFYWYRQILGQKVEFLVSFYNNEISEKSEIFDDQFSVERPDGSNFTLKIRSTKLEDSAMYFCASKFGDTQYFGPGTRLTVL.

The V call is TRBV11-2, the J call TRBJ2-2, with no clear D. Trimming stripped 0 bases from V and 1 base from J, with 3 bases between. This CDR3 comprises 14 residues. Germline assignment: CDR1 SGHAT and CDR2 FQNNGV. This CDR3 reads CASSLEWNTGELFF. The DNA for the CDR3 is TGTGCCAGCAGCTTAGAGTGGAACACCGGGGAGCTGTTTTTT.

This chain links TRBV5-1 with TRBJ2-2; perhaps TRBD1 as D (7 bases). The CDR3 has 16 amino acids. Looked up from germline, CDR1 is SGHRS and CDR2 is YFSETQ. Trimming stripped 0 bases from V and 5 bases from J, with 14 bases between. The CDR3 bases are TGCGCCAGCAGCTTGGGCGGGACAGTTATTACCGGGGAGCTGTTTTTT. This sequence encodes CASSLGGTVITGELFF.